Following are 32 T cell receptor beta chains from one sample sequenced in a study of blood T cell repertoires in COVID-19. TCRdb's copy holds only in-frame clones and misses some; the assay was immunoSEQ multiplex PCR. Altogether 200,000 to 250,000 clones are present, 88% being singletons, with the ten largest covering roughly 2.5%. Sequencing was carried out using peripheral blood. Receptor source: a woman aged 60-75 years with acute or convalescent COVID-19.

The J gene is TRBJ2-7, the V gene TRBV19; TRBD2 might be the D (6 bases). Trimming took off 2 bases at V and 6 bases at J, with 14 bases between the two ends. From germline, CDR1 is LNHDA and CDR2 SQIVND (reference sequence). The CDR3 spans 14 residues. CDR3 in DNA: TGTGCCAGTAGTATACGCCAGGGACTGGGCGAGCAGTACTTC. This gives the protein CASSIRQGLGEQYF.

This clone was counted a few times. This specimen includes other DNA sequences encoding the same CDR3. This chain uses TRBV18 with TRBJ2-2, with TRBD1 identical over 7 bases. With 3 bases clipped from V and 2 bases from J, the junction kept 6 bases outside the gene matches. CDR1 is KGHSH and CDR2 is LQKENI in the germline V gene. CDR3 length equals 16 residues. CDR3 nucleotides: TGTGCCAGCTCACCTCGGACAGGCCCAAACACCGGGGAGCTGTTTTTT. Its protein is CASSPRTGPNTGELFF.

The rearrangement uses TRBV5-4 and TRBJ1-1; D is unclear. This CDR3 is 13 amino acids long. Trimming left V 0 bases short and J 1 base short, with 4 bases between. Germline values: CDR1 SGHNT, CDR2 YYREEE (reference sequence). The CDR3 here is CASSLERNTEAFF. The CDR3 DNA follows: TGTGCCAGCAGCTTGGAGAGGAACACTGAAGCTTTCTTT.

The chain uses TRBV7-2 and TRBJ1-5, with a possible D match to TRBD1 (6 bases). Trimming stripped 7 bases from V and 4 bases from J, with 14 bases between. CDR3 size: 14 residues. The germline V gene has CDR1 SGHTA and CDR2 FQGNSA. Written as DNA, the CDR3 is TGTGCCAGCACCCTGGGGGGGGCAAATCAGCCCCAGCATTTT. Its protein product is CASTLGGANQPQHF.

The rearrangement joins TRBV28 to TRBJ2-1; the match to TRBD2 covers 14 bases. The J segment lost 1 base and the V segment lost 1 base, leaving 6 bases of the junction unmatched. The CDR3 is made up of 19 amino acids. Germline lookup yields CDR1 MDHEN and CDR2 SYDVKM. CDR3 residues: CASSLLGTSGRYSYNEQFF. The CDR3 DNA is TGTGCCAGCAGTTTATTAGGGACTAGCGGGAGATATTCCTACAATGAGCAGTTCTTC.

This clone was detected a few times. This chain connects TRBV5-1 to TRBJ1-2; tentative D call: TRBD1 (6 bases). The CDR3 is 15 amino acids. The V end lost 0 bases, the J end lost 5 bases, and 14 bases lay between the germline ends. The germline V gene has CDR1 SGHRS and CDR2 YFSETQ. In DNA form, the CDR3 reads TGCGCCAGCAGCTTGGCCACGGAAAGGGGGTATGGCTACACCTTC. Translation: CASSLATERGYGYTF.

The count of this clone is one. The V and J genes are TRBV14 and TRBJ1-6; D is possibly TRBD1 (5 bases). The germline CDR1 and CDR2 sequences are SGHDN and FVKESK. The CDR3 contains 14 residues. V was clipped by 3 bases and J by 7 bases, with 10 bases between them. CDR3 bases: TGTGCCAGCAGCCACCTCAGGGTCAATTCACCCCTCCACTTT. This gives the protein CASSHLRVNSPLHF.

This clone was observed a single time. The rearrangement links TRBV14 to TRBJ1-3; 7 bases align to TRBD1. This CDR3 contains 16 residues. Germline V gives CDR1 SGHDN, CDR2 FVKESK. V dropped 2 bases and J dropped 0; count of bases not matched to a gene: 4. The CDR3 sequence: CASSQRQGPSGNTIYF. CDR3 sequence (DNA): TGTGCCAGCAGCCAAAGACAGGGCCCCTCTGGAAACACCATATATTTT.

The CDR3, as DNA: TGCAGCGTTACAAGCGGGGGGGCGAACACCGGGGAGCTGTTTTTT. It codes for CSVTSGGANTGELFF. The rearrangement links TRBV29-1 to TRBJ2-2; the match to TRBD2 covers 10 bases. From germline, CDR1 is SQVTM and CDR2 ANQGSEA. The CDR3 runs to 15 residues. V shed 5 bases, J shed 0 bases, and the junction held 3 bases outside the gene matches.

A single count supports this clone. This sequence joins TRBV19 and TRBJ1-5; TRBD1 agrees at 9 bases. This CDR3 spans 18 amino acids. V lost 5 bases and J lost 2; bases outside the gene matches: 13. Germline V gives CDR1 LNHDA, CDR2 SQIVND (reference sequence). As DNA, the CDR3 is TGTGCCAGTAGTGGATCTTACAGGGGGCAAGAGGGCAATCAGCCCCAGCATTTT. Its protein is CASSGSYRGQEGNQPQHF.

The gene calls are TRBV28 and TRBJ2-7, with 13 bases that match TRBD2. The J segment lost 3 bases and the V segment lost 5 bases, leaving 4 bases of the junction unmatched. Looked up from germline, CDR1 is MDHEN and CDR2 is SYDVKM. The CDR3 covers 15 residues. CDR3 amino acids: CASSRRLAGGYEQYF. The CDR3 DNA follows: TGTGCCAGCAGTAGAAGACTAGCGGGAGGCTACGAGCAGTACTTC.

This clone was seen only once. V and J are TRBV19 and TRBJ1-1; D perhaps matches TRBD1 (6 bases). Trimming took off 9 bases at V and 7 bases at J, with 18 bases between the two ends. Germline assignment: CDR1 LNHDA and CDR2 SQIVND (reference sequence). The CDR3 covers 13 residues. The CDR3 DNA reads as TGTGCCAGCGAAACAGGGACGGGGTTTGAAGCTTTCTTT. This translates into CASETGTGFEAFF.

The chain is built from TRBV6-1 and TRBJ2-1, with 12 bases identical to TRBD1. The V and J ends lost 3 bases and 4 bases, in that order; junction bases with no gene match: 4. CDR3 length: 16 amino acids. Germline CDR1 MNHNS, CDR2 SASEGT. CDR3 nucleotides: TGTGCCAGCAGTGAGGGGACAGGGGGCGGGTACAATGAGCAGTTCTTC. This encodes CASSEGTGGGYNEQFF.

The chain's CDR3 is CASSEAAPAVTEAFF. Written as DNA, the CDR3 is TGTGCCAGCAGTGAAGCGGCCCCCGCCGTTACTGAAGCTTTCTTT. The chain employs TRBV6-1 and TRBJ1-1, with no clear D. Per the germline V gene, CDR1 is MNHNS and CDR2 is SASEGT. The CDR3 spans 15 residues. V was clipped by 0 bases and J by 5 bases, with 13 bases between them.

V and J are TRBV25-1 and TRBJ1-2; D remains ambiguous. Germline loops: CDR1 MGHDK, CDR2 SYGVNS. V shed 1 base and J shed 10 bases, with 7 bases lying between them. The CDR3 consists of 11 residues. DNA of the CDR3: TGTGCCAGCAGTGAATTCTCCTTCTACACCTTC. It specifies CASSEFSFYTF.

This chain joins TRBV5-1 and TRBJ1-4; 11 bases line up with TRBD1. CDR3 size: 15 residues. Per germline, CDR1 SGHRS and CDR2 YFSETQ. The V segment lost 4 bases and the J segment 7 bases; nucleotides outside the gene matches: 6. The CDR3 DNA reads as TGCGCCAGCAGCCCCGGACAGGGGGCGAGTGAAAAACTGTTTTTT. It is translated as CASSPGQGASEKLFF.

The V call is TRBV28, the J call TRBJ1-2; TRBD1 agrees at 7 bases. Germline CDR1 MDHEN, CDR2 SYDVKM. The V segment lost 7 bases and the J segment 6 bases; nucleotides outside the gene matches: 11. The CDR3 spans 14 residues. The CDR3 coding sequence is TGTGCCAGCACCCTCGCAGACAGGGAGAATGGCTACACCTTC. Residues: CASTLADRENGYTF.

The CDR3 coding sequence is TGCGCCAGCAGCCAAATAGCGGGGGGGCAGTCGGATACGCAGTATTTT. It encodes CASSQIAGGQSDTQYF. The rearrangement joins TRBV5-1 to TRBJ2-3; 11 bases fit TRBD2. Losses at the gene ends were 4 bases for V and 6 bases for J; bases not matched to a gene: 10. The length of the CDR3 is 16 residues. Germline CDR1 and CDR2: SGHRS and YFSETQ.

J is TRBJ1-2 and V is TRBV5-1, with 12 bases fitting TRBD1. Trimming removed 7 bases from V and 3 bases from J; junction bases left unmatched: 7. The CDR3 totals 15 residues. Germline CDR1 and CDR2: SGHRS and YFSETQ. The CDR3 coding sequence is TGCGCCAGCCGGGACAGGGGGCTAGTAGACTATGGCTACACCTTC. It is translated as CASRDRGLVDYGYTF.

Details on this clone: This sample includes further DNA sequences coding for the same CDR3. This chain links TRBV11-2 with TRBJ2-7; D is ambiguous. V lost 0 bases to trimming and J lost 3 bases, with 3 bases between them. Germline CDR1 reads SGHAT; CDR2 reads FQNNGV. This CDR3 has 12 amino acids. The chain's CDR3 is CASSLDRYEQYF. In DNA form, the CDR3 reads TGTGCCAGCAGCTTAGATCGCTACGAGCAGTACTTC.

This chain uses TRBV5-1 with TRBJ2-2, with D tentatively TRBD1 (6 bases). This CDR3 contains 15 residues. Trimming stripped 2 bases from V and 7 bases from J, with 15 bases between. Germline V lookup: CDR1 SGHRS, CDR2 YFSETQ. The CDR3 sequence is CASSLVQGQGGELFF. Written as DNA, the CDR3 is TGCGCCAGCAGCTTAGTCCAGGGGCAGGGCGGGGAGCTGTTTTTT.

The genes are TRBV11-2 and TRBJ1-4; perhaps TRBD1 as D (5 bases). V lost 4 bases and J lost 5, with 14 bases in between. Germline lookup yields CDR1 SGHAT and CDR2 FQNNGV. The length of the CDR3 is 15 residues. In nucleotides, the CDR3 is TGTGCCAGCAGCTCAAGGGCAGGGAACAATGAAAAACTGTTTTTT. It codes for CASSSRAGNNEKLFF.

Note on this clone: Germline and junction disagree at one end, which may indicate a read error. The CDR3 reads CASSLYGQRQETQYF. Here the CDR3 DNA reads TGTGCTAGCAGCTTATATGGACAGCGCCAAGAGACCCAGTACTTC. V usage is TRBV7-7 and J usage is TRBJ2-5; D may be TRBD1 (6 bases). The germline CDR1 and CDR2 sequences are SSHAT and FNYEAQ (reference sequence). This CDR3 is 15 amino acids long.

The V call is TRBV3-1 (or the pseudogene TRBV3-2), the J call TRBJ2-7; weak D call: TRBD1 (6 bases). Germline assignment: CDR1 LGHDT and CDR2 YNNKEL (reference sequence). CDR3 length: 15 amino acids. Trimming pared 0 bases from V and 3 bases from J, leaving 12 bases between. CDR3 nucleotides: TGTGCCAGCAGCCAAGATGAAGGGGGATTCTACGAGCAGTACTTC. Translated, it gives CASSQDEGGFYEQYF.

CDR3 nucleotides: TGTGCCACCAGCAGGCCGGGACTCCTTTTAGATACGCAGTATTTT. Translation: CATSRPGLLLDTQYF. This sequence joins TRBV15 and TRBJ2-3; maybe TRBD2 (6 bases). V dropped 3 bases and J dropped 5 bases, with 15 bases sitting between them. The CDR3 covers 15 residues. Germline V CDR1 and CDR2: LNHNV, YYDKDF (reference sequence).

The J gene is TRBJ2-2, the V gene TRBV25-1; tentatively, D is TRBD2 (5 bases). V was cut by 6 bases and J by 4 bases, with 15 bases left in between. The CDR3 runs to 15 residues. Germline V CDR1 and CDR2: MGHDK, SYGVNS. CDR3 protein: CASSEPKEVTGELFF. The CDR3 DNA reads as TGTGCCAGCAGCGAACCGAAGGAGGTCACCGGGGAGCTGTTTTTT.

The CDR3 DNA follows: TGTGCCAGCAGCTTAGGGGCCTCTAATTACAATGAGCAGTTCTTC. Residues: CASSLGASNYNEQFF. The genes are TRBV11-2 and TRBJ2-1, with D unresolved. The CDR3 is 15 residues long. V lost 1 base and J lost 4, with 11 bases in between. Germline lookup yields CDR1 SGHAT and CDR2 FQNNGV.

The chain joins TRBV9 to TRBJ2-3; TRBD2 matches 9 bases. The V gene's germline CDR1 is SGDLS and CDR2 YYNGEE. The CDR3 is 18 residues long. V gave up 0 bases and J gave up 8 bases; unmatched junction bases: 16. The CDR3 DNA sequence: TGTGCCAGCAGCGTAGCTACCGGAGCCGGGACTAGCCGAGGTACGCAGTATTTT. Translation: CASSVATGAGTSRGTQYF.

This chain connects TRBV6-1 to TRBJ2-5; D is unclear. V lost 1 base to trimming and J lost 4 bases, with 10 bases between them. This CDR3 has 14 amino acids. Looked up from germline, CDR1 is MNHNS and CDR2 is SASEGT. The chain's CDR3 is CASSEVVRRETQYF. The DNA for the CDR3 is TGTGCCAGCAGTGAAGTTGTAAGGAGAGAGACCCAGTACTTC.

The rearrangement links TRBV4-3 to TRBJ2-7; 10 bases are a match to TRBD1. This CDR3 is built from 15 residues. V gave up 2 bases and J gave up 3 bases; unmatched junction bases: 4. CDR1 and CDR2 (germline): LGHNA, YSLEER. CDR3 amino acids: CASSQPGQGIYEQYF. The CDR3 DNA reads as TGCGCCAGCAGCCAACCGGGACAGGGGATCTACGAGCAGTACTTC.

The rearrangement links TRBV5-1 to TRBJ2-1; 8 bases agree with TRBD2. CDR1 and CDR2 (germline): SGHRS, YFSETQ. This CDR3 comprises 15 residues. Unmatched junction bases numbered 7, after V lost 4 bases and J lost 4 bases. The CDR3 DNA sequence: TGCGCCAGCAGCATTACCGGGACTAGATACAATGAGCAGTTCTTC. Translated, it gives CASSITGTRYNEQFF.

The rearrangement joins TRBV27 to TRBJ1-1; TRBD1 aligns across 7 bases. There are 14 residues in the CDR3. From germline, CDR1 is MNHEY and CDR2 SMNVEV (reference sequence). The trim removed 9 bases at V and 10 bases at J, leaving 17 bases unmatched. CDR3 sequence (DNA): TGTGCCAGTAGGACGCGACAGGGCGGAGGTCTAGCTTTCTTT. Protein: CASRTRQGGGLAFF.